The 3 T cell receptor beta chains below were found in one sample sequenced in a study of cytomegalovirus exposure and HLA in healthy donors. PCR amplification relied on 60 Vbeta primers (plus 13 Jbeta primers). TCRdb's copy holds only in-frame clones and misses some; the assay was immunoSEQ multiplex PCR. The profile shows around 120,000 clones, about 78% of them singletons. Sequencing was carried out using PBMCs. The receptor source for this set is a human donor in good health.

The chain joins TRBV11-1 to TRBJ2-2; 10 bases align to TRBD1. V shed 2 bases and J 5 bases; nucleotides not matched to a gene: 2. The germline CDR1 and CDR2 sequences are SGHAT and FQDESV (reference sequence). The CDR3 covers 15 residues. The CDR3 DNA reads TGTGCCAGCAGCTTACTGGACAGGGGGACCGGGGAGCTGTTTTTT. It codes for CASSLLDRGTGELFF.

This chain links TRBV27 with TRBJ1-2; 9 bases fit TRBD1. Germline trimming cut 3 bases from V and 3 bases from J; bases unmatched to any gene: 5. CDR3 length: 15 residues. CDR1 is MNHEY, CDR2 SMNVEV, per germline (reference sequence). CDR3 loop: CASSFQQGADYGYTF. The DNA of the CDR3 is TGTGCCAGCAGTTTTCAACAGGGGGCCGACTATGGCTACACCTTC.

The chain couples TRBV27 to TRBJ1-5; tentative D call: TRBD1 (5 bases). CDR3 length: 13 amino acids. V was clipped by 3 bases and J by 4 bases, with 7 bases between them. Germline assignment: CDR1 MNHEY and CDR2 SMNVEV (reference sequence). This CDR3 is CASSFGGNQPQHF. CDR3 coding DNA: TGTGCCAGCAGTTTCGGGGGGAATCAGCCCCAGCATTTT.